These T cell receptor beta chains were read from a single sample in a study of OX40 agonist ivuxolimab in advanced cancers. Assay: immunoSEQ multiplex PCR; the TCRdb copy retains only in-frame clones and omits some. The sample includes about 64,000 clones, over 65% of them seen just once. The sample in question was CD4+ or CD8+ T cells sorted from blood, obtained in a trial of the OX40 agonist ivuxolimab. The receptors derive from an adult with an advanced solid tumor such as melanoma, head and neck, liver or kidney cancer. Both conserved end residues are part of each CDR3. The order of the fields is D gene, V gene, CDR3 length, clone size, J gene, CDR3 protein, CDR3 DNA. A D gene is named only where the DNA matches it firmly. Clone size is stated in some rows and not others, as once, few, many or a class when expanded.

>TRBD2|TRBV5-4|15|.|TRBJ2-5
CASSTTSGVQETQYF
TGTGCCAGCAGCACAACTAGCGGGGTTCAAGAGACCCAGTACTTC
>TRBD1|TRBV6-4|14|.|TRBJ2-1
CASSPGQGYNEQFF
TGTGCCAGCAGCCCGGGACAGGGCTACAATGAGCAGTTCTTC
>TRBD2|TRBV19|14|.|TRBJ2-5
CASRLAGGRETQYF
TGTGCCAGTAGACTAGCGGGAGGGAGGGAGACCCAGTACTTC
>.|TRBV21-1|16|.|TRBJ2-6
CASWGPDYAGANVLTF
TGTGCCAGCTGGGGGCCCGATTACGCTGGGGCCAACGTCCTGACTTTC
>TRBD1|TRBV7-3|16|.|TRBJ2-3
CASSLLPGQGTDTQYF
TGTGCCAGCAGCTTACTCCCGGGACAGGGGACAGATACGCAGTATTTT
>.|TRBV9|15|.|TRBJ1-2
CASSVEAGENMGYTF
TGTGCCAGCAGCGTAGAGGCAGGGGAGAATATGGGCTACACCTTC
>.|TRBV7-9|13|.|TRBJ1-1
CASSLQGDGEAFF
TGTGCCAGCAGCTTACAAGGGGACGGTGAAGCTTTCTTT
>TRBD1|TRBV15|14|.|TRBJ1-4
CATSRDPGGEKLFF
TGTGCCACCAGCAGAGATCCAGGGGGTGAAAAACTGTTTTTT
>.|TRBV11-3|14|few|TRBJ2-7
CASSSPRLVDEQYF
TGTGCCAGCAGCTCGCCCAGACTAGTCGACGAGCAGTACTTC
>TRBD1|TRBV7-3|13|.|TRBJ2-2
CASSRQGTGELFF
TGTGCCAGCAGCCGACAGGGAACCGGGGAGCTGTTTTTT
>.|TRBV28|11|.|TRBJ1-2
CASSLSYGYTF
TGTGCCAGCAGCCTCAGTTATGGCTACACCTTC
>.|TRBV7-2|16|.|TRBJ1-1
CASSLAGQGRNTEAFF
TGTGCCAGCAGCTTAGCGGGGCAGGGACGAAACACTGAAGCTTTCTTT
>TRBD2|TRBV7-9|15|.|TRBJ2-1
CASSLVGTRRDEQFF
TGTGCCAGCAGCTTAGTTGGGACTAGGCGGGATGAGCAGTTCTTC
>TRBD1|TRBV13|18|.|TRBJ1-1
CASSLVLGTAFMNTEAFF
TGTGCCAGCAGCCTCGTCCTCGGGACAGCATTCATGAACACTGAAGCTTTCTTT
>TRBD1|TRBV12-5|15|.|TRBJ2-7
CASGLRTGDSYEQYF
TGTGCTAGTGGTTTGCGGACAGGGGATTCCTACGAGCAGTACTTC
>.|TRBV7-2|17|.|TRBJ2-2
CASRVIKGGANTGELFF
TGTGCCAGCAGGGTAATCAAAGGCGGCGCGAACACCGGGGAGCTGTTTTTT
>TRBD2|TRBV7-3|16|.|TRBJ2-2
CASSPSVREGGGELFF
TGTGCCAGCAGCCCCTCGGTACGGGAGGGTGGCGGGGAGCTGTTTTTT
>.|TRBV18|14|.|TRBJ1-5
CASSPGTLNQPQHF
TGTGCCAGCTCACCTGGGACACTAAATCAGCCCCAGCATTTT
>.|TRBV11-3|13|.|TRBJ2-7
CASSQTSGYEQYF
TGTGCCAGCAGCCAAACTAGTGGCTACGAGCAGTACTTC
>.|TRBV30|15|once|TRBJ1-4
CAWSVRRGDREKLFF
TGTGCCTGGAGTGTACGTAGAGGGGATCGCGAAAAACTGTTTTTT